This T cell receptor beta chain derives from a study of cytomegalovirus exposure and HLA in healthy donors. CDR3 length equals 19 residues. Trimming took 1 base from V and 4 from J, leaving 23 bases between them. Germline V lookup: CDR1 ENHRY, CDR2 SYGVKD. This clone was counted between two and nine times. Primers: 60 Vbeta forward and 13 Jbeta reverse. Generated by immunoSEQ multiplex PCR, the TCRdb table keeps only in-frame clones and is missing some. The table lists 90,000 to 120,000 clones, about 80% of them singletons. This chain joins TRBV10-3 and TRBJ2-1; TRBD1 is a possible D gene (5 bases). This sequence originates from a man in his fifties in good health and CMV-seropositive. Material for sequencing was PBMCs. In DNA form, the CDR3 reads TGTGCCATCAGTGAGTTTCTGGCGACAGTGCCCGACGGGTACAATGAGCAGTTCTTC. Translating it yields CAISEFLATVPDGYNEQFF.